This TCR beta chain is from a study of T cell responses to AZD1222 COVID-19 vaccine. With regard to this clone: Its specificity is not known.

There are 13 residues in the CDR3. The V gene lost 1 base and the J gene lost 5 bases, with 6 bases spanning the gap. Germline CDR1 LGHDT, CDR2 YNNKEL (reference sequence). Study-wide findings and caveats: When two AZD1222 doses had been given, Spike-specific TCR breadth and depth rose. Targets within unmutated variant regions were reportedly found for nearly half of spike-specific TCRs. Donor demographics were predominantly white British with a female majority; clonal diversity may be underestimated.

Method: immunoSEQ multiplex PCR; TCRdb's copy keeps in-frame clones and lacks some. This sample has about 190,000 clones, with approximately 94% found just once. This clonotype was sampled from an adult in good health. Sequenced material: peripheral blood, taken on day 0 of AZD1222 vaccination. The chain recombines TRBV3-1 (or the pseudogene TRBV3-2) with TRBJ1-5; D is undetermined. For the CDR3, the DNA is TGTGCCAGCAGCCAAGTTGGCCATCAGCCCCAGCATTTT. Translation gives CASSQVGHQPQHF.